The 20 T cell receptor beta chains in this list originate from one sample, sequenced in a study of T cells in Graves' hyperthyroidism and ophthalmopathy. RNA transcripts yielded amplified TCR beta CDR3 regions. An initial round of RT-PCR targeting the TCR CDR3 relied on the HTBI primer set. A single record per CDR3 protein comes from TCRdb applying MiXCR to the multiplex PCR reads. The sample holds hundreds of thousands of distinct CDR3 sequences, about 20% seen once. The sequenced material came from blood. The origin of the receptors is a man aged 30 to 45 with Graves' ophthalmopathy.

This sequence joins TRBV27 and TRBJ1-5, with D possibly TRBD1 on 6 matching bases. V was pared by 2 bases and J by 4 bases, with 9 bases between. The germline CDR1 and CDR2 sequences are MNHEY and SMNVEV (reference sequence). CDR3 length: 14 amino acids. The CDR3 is CASSLAQGNQPQHF. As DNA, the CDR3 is TGTGCCAGCAGTTTAGCACAGGGTAATCAGCCCCAGCATTTT.

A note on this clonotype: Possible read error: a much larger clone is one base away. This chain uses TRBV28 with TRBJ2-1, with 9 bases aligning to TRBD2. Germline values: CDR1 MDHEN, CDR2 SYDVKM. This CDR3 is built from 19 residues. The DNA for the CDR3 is TGTGTCAGCAGTTTCGGAATCCACAGGACTAGCGAGGATTACAATGAGCAGTTCTTC. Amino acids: CVSSFGIHRTSEDYNEQFF.

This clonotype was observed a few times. CDR3 sequence: CASSLDLRNSPLHF. The DNA of the CDR3 is TGTGCCAGCAGTTTAGACCTTAGGAATTCACCCCTCCACTTT. The chain carries TRBV12-3 or TRBV12-4 and TRBJ1-6; D is undetermined. The CDR3 spans 14 residues. The V gene lost 1 base and the J gene lost 7 bases, with 8 bases spanning the gap.

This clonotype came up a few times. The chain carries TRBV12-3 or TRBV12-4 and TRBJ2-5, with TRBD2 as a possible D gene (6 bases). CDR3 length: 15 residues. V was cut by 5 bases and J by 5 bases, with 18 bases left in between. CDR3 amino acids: CASSPTPGEAETQYF. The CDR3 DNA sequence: TGTGCCAGCAGTCCTACCCCGGGAGAGGCCGAGACCCAGTACTTC.

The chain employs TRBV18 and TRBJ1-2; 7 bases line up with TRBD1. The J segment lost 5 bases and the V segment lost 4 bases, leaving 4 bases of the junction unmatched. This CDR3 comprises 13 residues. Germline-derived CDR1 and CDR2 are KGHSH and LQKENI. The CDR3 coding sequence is TGTGCCAGCTCACATGGACAGGCTTATGGCTACACCTTC. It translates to CASSHGQAYGYTF.

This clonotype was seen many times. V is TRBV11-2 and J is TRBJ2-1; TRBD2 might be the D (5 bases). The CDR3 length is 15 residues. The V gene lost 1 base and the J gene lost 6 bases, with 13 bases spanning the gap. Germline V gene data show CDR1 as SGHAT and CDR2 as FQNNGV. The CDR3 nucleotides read TGTGCCAGCAGCTTAGTGGCGGGTTTTAGCAATGAGCAGTTCTTC. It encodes CASSLVAGFSNEQFF.

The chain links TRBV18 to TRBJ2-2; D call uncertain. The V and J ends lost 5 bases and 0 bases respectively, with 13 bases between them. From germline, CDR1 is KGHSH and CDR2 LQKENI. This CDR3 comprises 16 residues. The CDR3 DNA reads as TGTGCCAGCTCATCTCTGAGAGCCTCGAACACCGGGGAGCTGTTTTTT. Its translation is CASSSLRASNTGELFF.

In nucleotides, the CDR3 is TGTGCCTGGAGCCAAAGTCCCGGGACAGGATACTTACATCAGCCCCAGCATTTT. Amino acid sequence: CAWSQSPGTGYLHQPQHF. The chain uses TRBV30 and TRBJ1-5, with 8 positions matching TRBD1. Trimming removed 3 bases from V and 5 bases from J; junction bases left unmatched: 18. This CDR3 contains 18 residues. In germline, CDR1 is GTSNPN, CDR2 SVGIG (reference sequence).

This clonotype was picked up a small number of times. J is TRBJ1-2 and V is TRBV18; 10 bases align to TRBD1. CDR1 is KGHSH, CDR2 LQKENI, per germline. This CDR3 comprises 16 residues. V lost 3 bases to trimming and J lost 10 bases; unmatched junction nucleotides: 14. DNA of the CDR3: TGTGCCAGCTCACCCTCGCTCGACGGGACAGGGGTTGTCTACACCTTC. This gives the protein CASSPSLDGTGVVYTF.

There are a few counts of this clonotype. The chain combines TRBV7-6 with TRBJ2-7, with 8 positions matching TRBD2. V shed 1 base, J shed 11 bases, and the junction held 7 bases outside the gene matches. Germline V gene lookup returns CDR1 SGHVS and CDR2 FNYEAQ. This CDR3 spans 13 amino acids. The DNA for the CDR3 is TGTGCCAGCAGCTTAGGATTAGCGGGAATGGAGTACTTC. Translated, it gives CASSLGLAGMEYF.

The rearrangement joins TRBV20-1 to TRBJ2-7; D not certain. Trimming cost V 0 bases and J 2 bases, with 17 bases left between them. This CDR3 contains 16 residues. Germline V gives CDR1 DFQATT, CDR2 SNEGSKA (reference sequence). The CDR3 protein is CSARDSSLVSTYEQYF. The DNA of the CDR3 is TGCAGTGCTAGAGATTCTTCCCTAGTCTCGACCTACGAGCAGTACTTC.

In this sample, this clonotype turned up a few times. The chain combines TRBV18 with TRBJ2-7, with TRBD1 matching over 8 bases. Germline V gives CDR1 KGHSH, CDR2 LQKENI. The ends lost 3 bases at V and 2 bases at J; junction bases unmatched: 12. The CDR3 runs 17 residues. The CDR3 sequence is CASSPRPYRGITYEQYF. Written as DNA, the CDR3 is TGTGCCAGCTCACCTAGACCATACAGGGGGATAACCTACGAGCAGTACTTC.

CDR3 in DNA: TGCAGCGCCCCTAGCGGGAGTGCATCCTACAATGAGCAGTTCTTC. This translates into CSAPSGSASYNEQFF. This chain links TRBV29-1 with TRBJ2-1, with TRBD2 identical over 10 bases. With 7 bases clipped from V and 1 base from J, the junction kept 7 bases outside the gene matches. The CDR3 has 15 amino acids. Germline V gives CDR1 SQVTM, CDR2 ANQGSEA.

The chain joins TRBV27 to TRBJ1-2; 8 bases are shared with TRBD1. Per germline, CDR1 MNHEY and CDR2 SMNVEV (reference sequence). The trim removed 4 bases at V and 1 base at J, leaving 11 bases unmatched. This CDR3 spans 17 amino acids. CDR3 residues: CASSSRTGRGVNYGYTF. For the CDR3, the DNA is TGTGCCAGCAGTTCCAGGACAGGGAGAGGGGTTAACTATGGCTACACCTTC.

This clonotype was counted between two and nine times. As DNA, the CDR3 is TGTGCCAGCAGGCCCGGGACAGGAAATAATTCACCCCTCCACTTT. Translated, it gives CASRPGTGNNSPLHF. V gene TRBV25-1 combines with J gene TRBJ1-6; TRBD1 matches 8 bases. J gave up 5 bases and V 6 bases, and 6 bases lay outside the gene matches. CDR1 MGHDK and CDR2 SYGVNS come from the germline V gene. This CDR3 contains 15 residues. Full variable domain (missing parts from reference TRBV25-1 and TRBJ1-6): EADIYQTPRYLVIGTGKKITLECSQTMGHDKMYWYQQDPGMELHLIHYSYGVNSTEKGDLSSESTVSRIRTEHFPLTLESARPSHTSQYLCASRPGTGNNSPLHFGNGTRLTVT.

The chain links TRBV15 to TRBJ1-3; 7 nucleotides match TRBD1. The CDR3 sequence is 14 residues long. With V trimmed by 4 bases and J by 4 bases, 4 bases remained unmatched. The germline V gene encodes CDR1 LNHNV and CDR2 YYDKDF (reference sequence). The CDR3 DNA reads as TGTGCCACCAGCATGAGGACAGGAGGAAACACCATATATTTT. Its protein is CATSMRTGGNTIYF. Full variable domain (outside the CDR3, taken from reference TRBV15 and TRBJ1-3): DAMVIQNPRYQVTQFGKPVTLSCSQTLNHNVMYWYQQKSSQAPKLLFHYYDKDFNNEADTPDNFQSRRPNTSFCFLDIRSPGLGDTAMYLCATSMRTGGNTIYFGEGSWLTVV.

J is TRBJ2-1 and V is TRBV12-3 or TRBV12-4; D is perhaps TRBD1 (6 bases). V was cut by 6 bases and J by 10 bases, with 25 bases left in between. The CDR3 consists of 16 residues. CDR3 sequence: CASSLKGDPRNYEQFF. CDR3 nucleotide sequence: TGTGCCAGCAGCCTAAAGGGGGACCCAAGAAATTACGAGCAGTTCTTC.

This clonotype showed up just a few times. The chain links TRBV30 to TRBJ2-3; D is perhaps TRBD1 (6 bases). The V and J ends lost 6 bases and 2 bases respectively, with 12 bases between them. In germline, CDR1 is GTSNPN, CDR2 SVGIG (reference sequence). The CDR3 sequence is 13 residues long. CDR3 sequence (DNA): TGTGCCTGCTTACAGGGTTCCACAGATACGCAGTATTTT. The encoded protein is CACLQGSTDTQYF.

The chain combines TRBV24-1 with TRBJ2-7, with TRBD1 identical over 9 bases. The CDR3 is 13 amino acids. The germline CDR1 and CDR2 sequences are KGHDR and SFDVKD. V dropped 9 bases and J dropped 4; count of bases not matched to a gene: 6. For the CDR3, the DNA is TGTGCCACCTCCCAGACAGGGGGTTACGAGCAGTACTTC. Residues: CATSQTGGYEQYF.

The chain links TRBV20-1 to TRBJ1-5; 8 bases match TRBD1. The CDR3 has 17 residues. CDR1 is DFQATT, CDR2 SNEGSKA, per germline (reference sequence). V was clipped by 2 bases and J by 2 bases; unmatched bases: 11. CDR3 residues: CSARTGTGGLGNQPQHF. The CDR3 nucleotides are TGCAGTGCTAGAACAGGGACAGGTGGGTTAGGCAATCAGCCCCAGCATTTT.